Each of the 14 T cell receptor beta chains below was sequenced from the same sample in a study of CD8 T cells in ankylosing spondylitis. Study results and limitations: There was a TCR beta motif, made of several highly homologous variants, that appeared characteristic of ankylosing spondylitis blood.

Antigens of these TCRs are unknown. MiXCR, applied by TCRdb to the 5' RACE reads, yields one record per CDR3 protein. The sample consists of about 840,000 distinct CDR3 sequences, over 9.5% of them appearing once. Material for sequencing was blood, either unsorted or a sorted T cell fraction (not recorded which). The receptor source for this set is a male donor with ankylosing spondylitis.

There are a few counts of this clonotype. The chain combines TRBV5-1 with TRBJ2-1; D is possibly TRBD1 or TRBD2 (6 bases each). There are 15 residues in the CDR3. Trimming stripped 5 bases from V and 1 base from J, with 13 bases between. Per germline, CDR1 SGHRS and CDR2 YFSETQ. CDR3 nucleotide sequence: TGCGCCAGCAGGTTAGGAGGGGGGTCCTACAATGAGCAGTTCTTC. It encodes CASRLGGGSYNEQFF.

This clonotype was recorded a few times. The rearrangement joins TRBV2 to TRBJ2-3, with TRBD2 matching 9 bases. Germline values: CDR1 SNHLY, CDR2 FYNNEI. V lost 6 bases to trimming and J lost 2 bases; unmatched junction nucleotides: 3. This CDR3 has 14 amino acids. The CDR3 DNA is TGTGCCAGCAGGATAGCGGGGGACACAGATACGCAGTATTTT. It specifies CASRIAGDTDTQYF.

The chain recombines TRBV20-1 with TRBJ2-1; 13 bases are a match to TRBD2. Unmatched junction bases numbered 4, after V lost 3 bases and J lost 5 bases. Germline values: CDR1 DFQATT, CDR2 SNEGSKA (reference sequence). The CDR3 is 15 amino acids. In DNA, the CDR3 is TGCAGTGCTAGGTTGGGACTAGCGGGGCACAATGAGCAGTTCTTC. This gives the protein CSARLGLAGHNEQFF.

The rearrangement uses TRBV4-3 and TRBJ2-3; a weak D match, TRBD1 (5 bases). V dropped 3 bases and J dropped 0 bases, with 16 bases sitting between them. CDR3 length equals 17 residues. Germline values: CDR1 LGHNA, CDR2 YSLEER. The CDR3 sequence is CASSQSKWGGSTDTQYF. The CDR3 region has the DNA TGCGCCAGCAGCCAGTCTAAATGGGGCGGTAGCACAGATACGCAGTATTTT.

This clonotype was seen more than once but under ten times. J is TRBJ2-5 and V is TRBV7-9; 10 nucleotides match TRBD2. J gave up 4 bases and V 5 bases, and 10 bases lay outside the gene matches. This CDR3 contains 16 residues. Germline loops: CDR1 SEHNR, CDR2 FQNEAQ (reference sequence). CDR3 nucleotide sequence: TGTGCCAGCAGCACCACTAGCGGGATTGTCGTAGAGACCCAGTACTTC. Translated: CASSTTSGIVVETQYF.

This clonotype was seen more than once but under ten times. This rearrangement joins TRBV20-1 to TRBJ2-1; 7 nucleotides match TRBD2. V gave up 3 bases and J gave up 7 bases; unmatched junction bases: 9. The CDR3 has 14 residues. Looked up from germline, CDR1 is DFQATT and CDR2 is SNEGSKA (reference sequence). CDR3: CSASSTGGDNEQFF. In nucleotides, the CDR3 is TGCAGTGCTAGCTCAACGGGGGGTGATAATGAGCAGTTCTTC.

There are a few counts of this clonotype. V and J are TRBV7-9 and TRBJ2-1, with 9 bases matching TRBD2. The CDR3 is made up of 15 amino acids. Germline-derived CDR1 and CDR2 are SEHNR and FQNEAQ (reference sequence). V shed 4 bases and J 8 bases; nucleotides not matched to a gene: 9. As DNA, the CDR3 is TGTGCCAGCAGCTCCTTCCTAGCGGGACTGTATGAGCAGTTCTTC. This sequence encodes CASSSFLAGLYEQFF.

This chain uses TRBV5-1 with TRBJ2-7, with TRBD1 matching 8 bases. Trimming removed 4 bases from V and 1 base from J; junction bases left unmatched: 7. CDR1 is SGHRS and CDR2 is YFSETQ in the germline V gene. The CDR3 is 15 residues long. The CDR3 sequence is CASSRRRQGSYEQYF. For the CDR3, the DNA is TGCGCCAGCAGCCGCCGGAGACAGGGGTCCTACGAGCAGTACTTC.

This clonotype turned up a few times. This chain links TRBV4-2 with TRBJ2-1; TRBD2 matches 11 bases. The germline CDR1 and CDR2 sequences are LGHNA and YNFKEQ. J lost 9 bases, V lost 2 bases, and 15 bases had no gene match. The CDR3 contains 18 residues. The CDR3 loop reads CASSQRERSSGRLSEQFF. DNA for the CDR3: TGTGCCAGCAGCCAAAGGGAGAGATCTAGCGGGAGGTTGAGTGAGCAGTTCTTC.

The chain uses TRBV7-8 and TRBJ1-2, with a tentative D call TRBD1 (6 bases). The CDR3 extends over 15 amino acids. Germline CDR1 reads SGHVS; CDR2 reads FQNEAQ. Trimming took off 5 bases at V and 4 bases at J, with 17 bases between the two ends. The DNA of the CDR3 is TGTGCCAGCAGCCCTGGCGGGGGGCGCCTCTATGGCTACACCTTC. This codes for CASSPGGGRLYGYTF.

The CDR3 loop reads CASSPGRGGGTDTQYF. The CDR3 DNA reads as TGTGCCAGCAGCCCTGGGAGGGGGGGAGGCACAGATACGCAGTATTTT. The chain combines TRBV7-9 with TRBJ2-3, with a possible D match to TRBD2 (7 bases). Trimming removed 5 bases at V and 1 base at J, with 16 bases between. The length of the CDR3 is 16 residues. Looked up from germline, CDR1 is SEHNR and CDR2 is FQNEAQ (reference sequence).

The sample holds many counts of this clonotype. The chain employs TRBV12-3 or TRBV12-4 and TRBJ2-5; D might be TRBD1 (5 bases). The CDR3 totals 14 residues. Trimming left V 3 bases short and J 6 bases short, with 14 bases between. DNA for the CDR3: TGTGCCAGCAGTTTTCGGGCAGGGATAAAGACCCAGTACTTC. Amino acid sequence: CASSFRAGIKTQYF.

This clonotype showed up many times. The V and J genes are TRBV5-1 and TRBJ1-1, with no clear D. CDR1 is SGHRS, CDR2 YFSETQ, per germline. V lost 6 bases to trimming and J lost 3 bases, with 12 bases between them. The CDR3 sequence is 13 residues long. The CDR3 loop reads CASKPPDYTEAFF. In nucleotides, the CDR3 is TGCGCCAGCAAGCCACCAGACTACACTGAAGCTTTCTTT.

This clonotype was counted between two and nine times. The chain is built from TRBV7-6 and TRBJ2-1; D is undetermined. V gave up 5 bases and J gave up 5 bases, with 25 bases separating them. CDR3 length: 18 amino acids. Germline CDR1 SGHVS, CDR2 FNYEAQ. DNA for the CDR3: TGTGCCAGCAGCCCCCAGAGGCATCCAGCGCCCGGTAACAATGAGCAGTTCTTC. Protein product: CASSPQRHPAPGNNEQFF.